This T cell receptor beta chain emerged from a study of cytomegalovirus exposure and HLA in healthy donors. Primers included in the PCR were 60 Vbeta and 13 Jbeta primers. TCRdb's copy holds only in-frame clones and misses some; the assay was immunoSEQ multiplex PCR. The sample comprises 130,000 to 150,000 clones, about 79% of which are singletons, and roughly 4% rests with the top ten. What was sequenced was PBMCs. This TCR derives from a middle-aged man in good health and CMV-seropositive.

As DNA, the CDR3 is TGTGCCAGCAGCGCCGACACAGAGTCACCCCTCCACTTT. It translates to CASSADTESPLHF. The chain uses TRBV5-4 and TRBJ1-6; D unresolved. V dropped 4 bases and J dropped 10 bases, with 12 bases sitting between them. The germline V gene has CDR1 SGHNT and CDR2 YYREEE (reference sequence). This CDR3 region has 13 residues.